This TCR beta chain came from a study of glioma-infiltrating T cells after dendritic cell vaccination. Across the study: Treatment, given 2003 to 2012, was autologous tumor lysate-pulsed dendritic cell vaccination.

Study outcomes and limitations: Only a small number of patients had complete blood and tumor samples.

This clone was picked up one time. The antigen is undetermined. Primers: 60 V beta forward and 13 J beta reverse. Produced via immunoSEQ multiplex PCR; TCRdb's table is partial and in-frame only. The data show about 100,000 clones, 70% to 80% seen once. PBMC were collected before vaccination, two weeks after the third vaccination, and at progression. Sequenced material: blood, taken before dendritic cell vaccination. This TCR derives from a human donor with glioblastoma.

CDR3 in DNA: TGTGCCAGCAGCTTGACGACTAGCGGGACTATCAATGAGCAGTTCTTC. Its translation is CASSLTTSGTINEQFF. V gene TRBV7-9 combines with J gene TRBJ2-1, with TRBD2 identical over 11 bases. CDR1 is SEHNR, CDR2 FQNEAQ, per germline (reference sequence). J gave up 6 bases and V 3 bases, and 7 bases lay outside the gene matches. This CDR3 is 16 amino acids long.